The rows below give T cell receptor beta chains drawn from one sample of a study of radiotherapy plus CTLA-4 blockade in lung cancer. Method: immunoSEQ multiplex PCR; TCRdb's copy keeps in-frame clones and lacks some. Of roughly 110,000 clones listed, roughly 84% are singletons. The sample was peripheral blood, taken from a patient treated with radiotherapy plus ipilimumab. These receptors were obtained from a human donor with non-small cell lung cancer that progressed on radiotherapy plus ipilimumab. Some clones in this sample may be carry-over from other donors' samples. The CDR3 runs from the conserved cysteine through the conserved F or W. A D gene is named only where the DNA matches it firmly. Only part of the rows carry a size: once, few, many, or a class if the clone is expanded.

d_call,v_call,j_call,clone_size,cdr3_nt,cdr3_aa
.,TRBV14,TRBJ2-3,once,TGTGCCAGCAGCCAGACAGGTGGACCCACAGATACGCAGTATTTT,CASSQTGGPTDTQYF
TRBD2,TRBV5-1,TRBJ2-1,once,TGCGCCAGCAGCTTACTAGCGGGGCTCAATGAGCAGTTCTTC,CASSLLAGLNEQFF
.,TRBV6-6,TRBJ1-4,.,TGTGCCAGCAGCTTGGATGGGGTAGGGGAAAAACTGTTTTTT,CASSLDGVGEKLFF
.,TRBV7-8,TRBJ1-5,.,TGTGCCAGCAGCTTAGAGATCCGGGACCGAAGCAATCAGCCCCAGCATTTT,CASSLEIRDRSNQPQHF
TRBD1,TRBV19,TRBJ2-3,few,TGTGCCAGTACTCCGACAGGGACAGATACGCAGTATTTT,CASTPTGTDTQYF
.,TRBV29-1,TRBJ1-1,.,TGCAGCGTTTCACCCCCTGGAGTAGCTTTCTTT,CSVSPPGVAFF
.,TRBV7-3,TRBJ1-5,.,TGTGCCAGCAGCTCCCCCGGTCGGGGGAAGTATAGCAATCAGCCCCAGCATTTT,CASSSPGRGKYSNQPQHF
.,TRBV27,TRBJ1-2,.,TGTGCCAGTCGAAGAAATGGCTACACCTTC,CASRRNGYTF
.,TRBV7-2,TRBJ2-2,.,TGTGCCAGCAGCTCAGGACATTCCGCCGGGGAGCTGTTTTTT,CASSSGHSAGELFF
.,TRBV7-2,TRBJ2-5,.,TGTGCCAGCAGCTTAGTGTGGGTTGCGGAGACCCAGTACTTC,CASSLVWVAETQYF
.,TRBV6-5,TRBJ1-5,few,TGTGCCAGCAGCCACGACAGCCTCGGCAATCAGCCCCAGCATTTT,CASSHDSLGNQPQHF
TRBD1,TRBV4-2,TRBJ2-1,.,TGTGCCAGCAGCCCCGGGACAGGGATTCTTTGGAGCTCCTACAATGAGCAGTTCTTC,CASSPGTGILWSSYNEQFF
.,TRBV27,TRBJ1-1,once,TGTGCCAGCGGATGGACAAGGGTTCAGTCCGGGAGTGGCACTGAAGCTTTCTTT,CASGWTRVQSGSGTEAFF
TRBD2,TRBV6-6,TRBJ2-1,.,TGTGCCAGCAGTGGGGGGGGTCTAATCAATGAGCAGTTCTTC,CASSGGGLINEQFF
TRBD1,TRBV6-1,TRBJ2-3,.,TGTGCCAGCACTAGACAGGGGGCCTACACAGATACGCAGTATTTT,CASTRQGAYTDTQYF
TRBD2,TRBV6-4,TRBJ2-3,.,TGTGCCAGCAGTGAGGCTAGCGGGGGGGCCACAGATACGCAGTATTTT,CASSEASGGATDTQYF
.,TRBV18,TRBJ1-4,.,TGTGCCAGCTCACCAACCAGGGGCATTAATGAAAAACTGTTTTTT,CASSPTRGINEKLFF
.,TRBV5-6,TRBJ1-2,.,TGTGCCAGCAGCTGGATTACAGGAGAAAACTATGGCTACACCTTC,CASSWITGENYGYTF
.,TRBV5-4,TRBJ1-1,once,TGTGCCCACTCTCGACAAAGGGACACTGAAGCTTTCTTT,CAHSRQRDTEAFF
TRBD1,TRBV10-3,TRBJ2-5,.,TGTGCCATCAGTGCCCGGACAGGGGGCGATGAGACCCAGTACTTC,CAISARTGGDETQYF
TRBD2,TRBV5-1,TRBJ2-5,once,TGCGCCAGCAGCTTGGAAAGCGGGGGGGCCTGGGAGACCCAGTACTTC,CASSLESGGAWETQYF
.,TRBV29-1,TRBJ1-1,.,TGCAGCGCGACAAAAATGAACACTGAAGCTTTCTTT,CSATKMNTEAFF
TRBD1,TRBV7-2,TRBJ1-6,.,TGTGCCAGCAGCTTAGGACAGGGTGTGTTTTCACCCCTCCACTTT,CASSLGQGVFSPLHF
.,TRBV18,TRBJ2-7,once,TGTGCCAGCTCACCACCGAACGCAGGGACCTACGAGCAGTACTTC,CASSPPNAGTYEQYF
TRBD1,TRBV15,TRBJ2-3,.,TGTGCCACCAGCAGAGACAACAGGGGTAGCACAGATACGCAGTATTTT,CATSRDNRGSTDTQYF
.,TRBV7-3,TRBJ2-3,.,TGTGCCAGCAGCCAATTGGGCCGCGGCGGAGATACGCAGTATTTT,CASSQLGRGGDTQYF
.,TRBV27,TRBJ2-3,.,TGTGCCAGCAGTTTATTTAGCACAGATACGCAGTATTTT,CASSLFSTDTQYF
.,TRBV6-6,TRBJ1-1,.,TGTGCCAGCAGTTACGGGGTAGGGGGGGCTTTCTTT,CASSYGVGGAFF
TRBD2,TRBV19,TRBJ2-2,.,TGTGCCAGTAGTACCCGCGGACTAGCGGGGGCCGGGGAGCTGTTTTTT,CASSTRGLAGAGELFF
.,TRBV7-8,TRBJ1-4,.,TGTGCCAGCAGCTTACCCTGGACACCCACTTACGCAACTAATGAAAAACTGTTTTTT,CASSLPWTPTYATNEKLFF
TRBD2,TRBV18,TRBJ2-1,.,TGTGCCAGCTCACCACCTCAGGGACTAGCGGGGAGGAATGAGCAGTTCTTC,CASSPPQGLAGRNEQFF
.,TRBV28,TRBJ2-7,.,TGTGCCAGCTCCCCCTGGGGGCGGGGGTCCTACGAGCAGTACTTC,CASSPWGRGSYEQYF
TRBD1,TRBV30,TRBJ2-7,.,TGTGCCTCCGCCCGCAGGGGGTCCTACGAGCAGTACTTC,CASARRGSYEQYF
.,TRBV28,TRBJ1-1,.,TGTGCCAGCAGTGATGGCGGGGTTGCTGAAGCTTTCTTT,CASSDGGVAEAFF
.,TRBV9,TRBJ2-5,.,TGTGCCAGCAGTGGGACAATAGGAGAGACCCAGTACTTC,CASSGTIGETQYF
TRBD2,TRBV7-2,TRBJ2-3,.,TGTGCCAGCAGCTTAGAAAACTTAGCGGGAGGAAAGCAGTATTTT,CASSLENLAGGKQYF